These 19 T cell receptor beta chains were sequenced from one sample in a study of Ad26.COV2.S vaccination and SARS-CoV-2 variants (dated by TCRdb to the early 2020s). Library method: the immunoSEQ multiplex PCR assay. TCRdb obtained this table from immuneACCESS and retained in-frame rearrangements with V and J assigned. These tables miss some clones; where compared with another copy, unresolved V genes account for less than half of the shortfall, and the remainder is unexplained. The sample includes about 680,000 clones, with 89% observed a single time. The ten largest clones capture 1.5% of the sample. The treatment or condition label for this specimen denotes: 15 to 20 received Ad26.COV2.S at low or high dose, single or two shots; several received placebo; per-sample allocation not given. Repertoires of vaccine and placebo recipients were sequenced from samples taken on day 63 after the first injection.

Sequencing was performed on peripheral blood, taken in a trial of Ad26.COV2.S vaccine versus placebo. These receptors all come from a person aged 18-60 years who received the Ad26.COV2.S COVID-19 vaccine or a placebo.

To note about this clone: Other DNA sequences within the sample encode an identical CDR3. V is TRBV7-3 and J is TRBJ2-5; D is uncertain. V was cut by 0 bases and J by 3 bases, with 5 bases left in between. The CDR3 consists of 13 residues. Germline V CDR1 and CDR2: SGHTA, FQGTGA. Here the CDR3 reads CASSLTREETQYF. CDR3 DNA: TGTGCCAGCAGCTTAACGCGAGAAGAGACCCAGTACTTC.

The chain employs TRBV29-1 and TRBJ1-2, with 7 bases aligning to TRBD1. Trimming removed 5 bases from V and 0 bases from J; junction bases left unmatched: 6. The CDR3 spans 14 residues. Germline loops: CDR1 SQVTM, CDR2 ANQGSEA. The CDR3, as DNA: TGCAGCGTTACTCCGGGACAGACTAACTATGGCTACACCTTC. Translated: CSVTPGQTNYGYTF.

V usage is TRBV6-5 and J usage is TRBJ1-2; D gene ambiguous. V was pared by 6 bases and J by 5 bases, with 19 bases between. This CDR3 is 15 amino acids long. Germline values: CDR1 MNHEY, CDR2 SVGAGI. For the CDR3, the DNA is TGTGCCAGCAGCAGTCCCTCGTTGGGTAATTATGGCTACACCTTC. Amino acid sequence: CASSSPSLGNYGYTF.

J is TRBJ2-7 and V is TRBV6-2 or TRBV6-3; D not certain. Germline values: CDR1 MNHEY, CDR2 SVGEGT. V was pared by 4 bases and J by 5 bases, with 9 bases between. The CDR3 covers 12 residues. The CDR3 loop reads CASSWLTDEQYF. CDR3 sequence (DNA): TGTGCCAGCAGTTGGCTCACGGACGAGCAGTACTTC.

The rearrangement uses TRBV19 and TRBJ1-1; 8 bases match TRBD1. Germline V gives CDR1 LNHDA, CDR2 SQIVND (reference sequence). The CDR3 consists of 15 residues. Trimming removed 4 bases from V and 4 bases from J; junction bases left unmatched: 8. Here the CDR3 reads CASSRNQGAGTEAFF. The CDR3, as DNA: TGTGCCAGTAGTAGGAACCAGGGGGCCGGCACTGAAGCTTTCTTT.

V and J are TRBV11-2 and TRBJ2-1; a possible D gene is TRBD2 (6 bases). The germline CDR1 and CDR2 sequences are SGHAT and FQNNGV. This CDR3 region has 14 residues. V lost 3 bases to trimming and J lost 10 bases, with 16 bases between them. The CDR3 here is CASSLGSGTPEQFF. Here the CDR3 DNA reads TGTGCCAGCAGCTTGGGTTCCGGGACTCCAGAGCAGTTCTTC.

The DNA of the CDR3 is TGTGCCAGCAGCTTAGTTACAGCAGGCTACGAGCAGTACTTC. Translated: CASSLVTAGYEQYF. This chain connects TRBV7-9 to TRBJ2-7; D is undetermined. Trimming stripped 1 base from V and 3 bases from J, with 10 bases between. Germline V gene data show CDR1 as SEHNR and CDR2 as FQNEAQ (reference sequence). The CDR3 covers 14 residues. Variable domain in full (rest from reference TRBV7-9 and TRBJ2-7): DTGVSQNPRHKITKRGQNVTFRCDPISEHNRLYWYRQTLGQGPEFLTYFQNEAQLEKSRLLSDRFSAERPKGSFSTLEIQRTEQGDSAMYLCASSLVTAGYEQYFGPGTRLTVT.

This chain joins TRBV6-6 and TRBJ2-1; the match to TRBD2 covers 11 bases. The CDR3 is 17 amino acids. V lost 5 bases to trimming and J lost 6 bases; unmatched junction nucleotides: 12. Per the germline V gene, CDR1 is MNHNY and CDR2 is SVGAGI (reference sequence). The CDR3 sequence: CASSPISSGGAGNEQFF. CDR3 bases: TGTGCCAGCAGTCCGATCAGTAGCGGGGGGGCCGGCAATGAGCAGTTCTTC.

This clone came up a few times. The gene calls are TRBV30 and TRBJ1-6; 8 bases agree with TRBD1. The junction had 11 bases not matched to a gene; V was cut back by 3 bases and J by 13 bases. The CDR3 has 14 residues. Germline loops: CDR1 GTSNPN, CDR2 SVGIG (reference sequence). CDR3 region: CAWSVQQGVRPLHF. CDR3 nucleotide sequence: TGTGCCTGGAGCGTACAACAGGGGGTGCGGCCCCTCCACTTT.

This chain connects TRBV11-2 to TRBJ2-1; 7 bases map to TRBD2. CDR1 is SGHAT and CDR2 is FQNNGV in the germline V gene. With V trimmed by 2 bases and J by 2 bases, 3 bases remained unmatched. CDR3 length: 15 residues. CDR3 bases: TGTGCCAGCAGCTTAAGCGGGACCCCCTACAATGAGCAGTTCTTC. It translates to CASSLSGTPYNEQFF.

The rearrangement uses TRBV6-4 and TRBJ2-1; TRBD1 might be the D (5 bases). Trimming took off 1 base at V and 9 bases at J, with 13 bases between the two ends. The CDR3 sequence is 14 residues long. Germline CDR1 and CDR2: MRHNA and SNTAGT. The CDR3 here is CASSDYRGRGEQFF. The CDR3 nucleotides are TGTGCCAGCAGTGACTATAGAGGAAGGGGTGAGCAGTTCTTC.

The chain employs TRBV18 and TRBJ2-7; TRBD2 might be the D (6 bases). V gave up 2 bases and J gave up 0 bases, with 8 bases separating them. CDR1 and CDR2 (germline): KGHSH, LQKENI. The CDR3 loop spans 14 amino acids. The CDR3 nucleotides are TGTGCCAGCTCACCAACTAGCCTCTCCTACGAGCAGTACTTC. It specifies CASSPTSLSYEQYF. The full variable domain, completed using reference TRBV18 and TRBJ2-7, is NAGVMQNPRHLVRRRGQEARLRCSPMKGHSHVYWYRQLPEEGLKFMVYLQKENIIDESGMPKERFSAEFPKEGPSILRIQQVVRGDSAAYFCASSPTSLSYEQYFGPGTRLTVT.

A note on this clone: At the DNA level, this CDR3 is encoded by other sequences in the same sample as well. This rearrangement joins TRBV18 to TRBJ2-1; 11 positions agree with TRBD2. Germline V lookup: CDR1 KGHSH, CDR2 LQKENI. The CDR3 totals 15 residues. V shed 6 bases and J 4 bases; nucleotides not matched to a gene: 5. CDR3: CASSVAGGPYNEQFF. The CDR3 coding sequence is TGTGCCAGCTCGGTAGCGGGGGGGCCTTACAATGAGCAGTTCTTC.

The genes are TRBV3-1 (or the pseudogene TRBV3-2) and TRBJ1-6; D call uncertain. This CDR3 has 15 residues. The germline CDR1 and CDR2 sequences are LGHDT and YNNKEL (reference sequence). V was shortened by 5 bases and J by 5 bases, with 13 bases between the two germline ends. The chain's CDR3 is CASSYGERDNSPLHF. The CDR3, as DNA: TGTGCCAGCAGCTACGGAGAGCGAGATAATTCACCCCTCCACTTT.

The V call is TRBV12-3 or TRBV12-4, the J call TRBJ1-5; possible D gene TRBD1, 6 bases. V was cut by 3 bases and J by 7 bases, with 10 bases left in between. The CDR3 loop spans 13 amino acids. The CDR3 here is CASSFRGTQPQHF. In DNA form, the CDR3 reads TGTGCCAGCAGTTTTAGGGGGACCCAGCCCCAGCATTTT.

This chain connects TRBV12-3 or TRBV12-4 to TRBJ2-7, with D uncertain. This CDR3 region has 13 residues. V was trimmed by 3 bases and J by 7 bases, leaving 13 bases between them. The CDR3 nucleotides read TGTGCCAGCAGTTTCAGGTTCCTGAGAGAGCAGTACTTC. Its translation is CASSFRFLREQYF.

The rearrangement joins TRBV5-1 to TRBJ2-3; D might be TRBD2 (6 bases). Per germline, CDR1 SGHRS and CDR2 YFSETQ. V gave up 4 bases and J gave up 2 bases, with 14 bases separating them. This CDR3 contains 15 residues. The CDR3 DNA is TGCGCCAGCAGCCTCATGACTAGACACACAGATACGCAGTATTTT. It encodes CASSLMTRHTDTQYF.

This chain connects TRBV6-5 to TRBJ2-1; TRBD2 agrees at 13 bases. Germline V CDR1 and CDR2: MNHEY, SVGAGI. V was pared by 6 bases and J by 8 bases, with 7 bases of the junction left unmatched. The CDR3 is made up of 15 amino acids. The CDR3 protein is CASSKTSGGADEQFF. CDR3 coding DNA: TGTGCCAGCAGCAAAACTAGCGGGGGGGCCGATGAGCAGTTCTTC.

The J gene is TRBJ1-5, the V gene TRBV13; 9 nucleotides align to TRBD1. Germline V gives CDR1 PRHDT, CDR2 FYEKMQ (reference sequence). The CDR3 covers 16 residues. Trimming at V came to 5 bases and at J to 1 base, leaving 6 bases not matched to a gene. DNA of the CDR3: TGTGCCAGCAGCCGGACAGGGGCGGCGAGCAATCAGCCCCAGCATTTT. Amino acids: CASSRTGAASNQPQHF.